This TCR beta chain was recorded in a study of cytomegalovirus exposure and HLA in healthy donors. The CDR3 has 16 residues. Trimming at V came to 3 bases and at J to 6 bases, leaving 7 bases not matched to a gene. The germline CDR1 and CDR2 sequences are ENHRY and SYGVKD. Primers included in the PCR were 60 Vbeta and 13 Jbeta primers. Assay: immunoSEQ multiplex PCR; the TCRdb copy retains only in-frame clones and omits some. Of about 140,000 clones in the sample, over 75% were seen once. The chain joins TRBV10-3 to TRBJ2-1; 11 bases fit TRBD2. The sequence came from a woman in her forties or fifties in good health and CMV-seropositive. Sequencing input: PBMCs. The CDR3 loop reads CAISDPTSGVFNEQFF. DNA of the CDR3: TGTGCCATCAGTGACCCGACTAGCGGGGTATTCAATGAGCAGTTCTTC.